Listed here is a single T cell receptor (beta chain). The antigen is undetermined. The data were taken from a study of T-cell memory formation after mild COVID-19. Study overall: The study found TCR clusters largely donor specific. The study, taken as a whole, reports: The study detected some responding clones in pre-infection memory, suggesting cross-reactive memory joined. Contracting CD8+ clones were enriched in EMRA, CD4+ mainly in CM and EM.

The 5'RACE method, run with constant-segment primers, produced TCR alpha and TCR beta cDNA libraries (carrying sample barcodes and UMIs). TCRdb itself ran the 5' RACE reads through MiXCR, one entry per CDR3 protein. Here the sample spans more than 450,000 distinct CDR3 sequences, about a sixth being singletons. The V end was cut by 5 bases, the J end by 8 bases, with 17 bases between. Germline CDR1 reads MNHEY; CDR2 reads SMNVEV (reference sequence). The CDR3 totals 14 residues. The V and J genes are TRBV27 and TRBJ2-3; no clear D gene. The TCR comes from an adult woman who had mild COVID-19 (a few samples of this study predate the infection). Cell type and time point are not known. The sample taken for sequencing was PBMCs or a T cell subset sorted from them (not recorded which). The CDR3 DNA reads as TGTGCCAGCAGTCCTTCCTCCGGGTTAGCTACGCAGTATTTT. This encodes CASSPSSGLATQYF.